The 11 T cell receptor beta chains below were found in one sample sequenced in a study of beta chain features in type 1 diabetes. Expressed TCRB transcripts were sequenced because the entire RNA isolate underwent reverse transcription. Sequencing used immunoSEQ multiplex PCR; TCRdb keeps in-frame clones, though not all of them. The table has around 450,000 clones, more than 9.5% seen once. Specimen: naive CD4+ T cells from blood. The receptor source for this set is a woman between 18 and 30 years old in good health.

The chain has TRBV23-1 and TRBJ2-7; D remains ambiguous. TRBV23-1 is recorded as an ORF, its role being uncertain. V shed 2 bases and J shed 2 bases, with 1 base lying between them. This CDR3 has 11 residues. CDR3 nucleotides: TGCGCCAGCAGTCAACCCTACGAGCAGTACGTC. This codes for CASSQPYEQYV.

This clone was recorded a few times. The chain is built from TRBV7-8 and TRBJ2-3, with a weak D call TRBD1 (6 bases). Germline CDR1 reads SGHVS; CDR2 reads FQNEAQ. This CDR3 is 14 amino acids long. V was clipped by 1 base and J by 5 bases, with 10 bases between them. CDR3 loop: CASSLVQGRDTQYF. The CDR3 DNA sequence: TGTGCCAGCAGCTTAGTACAGGGCCGAGATACGCAGTATTTT.

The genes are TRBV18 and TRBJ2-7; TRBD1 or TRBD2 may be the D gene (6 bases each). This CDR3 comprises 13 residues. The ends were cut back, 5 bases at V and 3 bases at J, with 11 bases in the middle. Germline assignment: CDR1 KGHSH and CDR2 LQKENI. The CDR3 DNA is TGTGCCAGCTCAGGCGGGACATACTACGAGCAGTACGTC. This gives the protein CASSGGTYYEQYV.

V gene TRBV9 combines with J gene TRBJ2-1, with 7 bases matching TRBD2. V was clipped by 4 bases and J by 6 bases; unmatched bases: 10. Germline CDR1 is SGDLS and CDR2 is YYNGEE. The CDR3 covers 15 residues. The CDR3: CASSRTSISPNEQFF. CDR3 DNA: TGTGCCAGCAGCAGGACTAGTATTAGCCCCAATGAGCAGTTCTTC.

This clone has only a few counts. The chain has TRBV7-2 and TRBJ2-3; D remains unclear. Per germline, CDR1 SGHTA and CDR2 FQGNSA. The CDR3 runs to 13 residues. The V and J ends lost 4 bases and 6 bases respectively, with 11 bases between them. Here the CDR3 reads CASSSLRRDTQYF. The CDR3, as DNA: TGTGCCAGCAGCTCCCTCCGCCGCGATACGCAGTATTTT. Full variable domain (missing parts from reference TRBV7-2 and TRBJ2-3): GAGVSQSPSNKVTEKGKDVELRCDPISGHTALYWYRQSLGQGLEFLIYFQGNSAPDKSGLPSDRFSAERTGGSVSTLTIQRTQQEDSAVYLCASSSLRRDTQYFGPGTRLTVL.

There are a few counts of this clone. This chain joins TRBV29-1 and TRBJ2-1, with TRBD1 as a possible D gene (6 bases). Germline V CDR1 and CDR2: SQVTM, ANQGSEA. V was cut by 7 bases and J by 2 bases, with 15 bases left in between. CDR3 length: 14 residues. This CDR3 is CSGAGQTTYNEQFF. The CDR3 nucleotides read TGCAGCGGCGCTGGACAGACGACCTACAATGAGCAGTTCTTC.

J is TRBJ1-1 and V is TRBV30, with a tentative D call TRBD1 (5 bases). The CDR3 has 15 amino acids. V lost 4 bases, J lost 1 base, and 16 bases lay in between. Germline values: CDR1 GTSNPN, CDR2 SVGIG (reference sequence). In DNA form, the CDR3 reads TGTGCCTGGATGTCCCAAGGGGCACGGAACACTGAAGCTTTCTTT. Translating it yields CAWMSQGARNTEAFF. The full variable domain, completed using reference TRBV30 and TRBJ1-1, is SQTIHQWPATLVQPVGSPLSLECTVEGTSNPNLYWYRQAAGRGLQLLFYSVGIGQISSEVPQNLSASRPQDRQFILSSKKLLLSDSGFYLCAWMSQGARNTEAFFGQGTRLTVV.

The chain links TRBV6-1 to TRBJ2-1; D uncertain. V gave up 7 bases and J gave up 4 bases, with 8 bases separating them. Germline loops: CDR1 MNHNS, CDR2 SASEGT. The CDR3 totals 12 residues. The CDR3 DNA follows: TGTGCCAGCATGTTGGGATACAATGAGCAGTTCTTC. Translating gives CASMLGYNEQFF.

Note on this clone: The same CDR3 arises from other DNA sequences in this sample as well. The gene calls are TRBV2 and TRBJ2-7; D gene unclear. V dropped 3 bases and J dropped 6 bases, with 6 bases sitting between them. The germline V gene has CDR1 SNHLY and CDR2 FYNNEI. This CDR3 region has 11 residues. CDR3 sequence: CASSDLGEQYF. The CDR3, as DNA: TGTGCCAGCAGTGATCTGGGCGAGCAGTACTTC. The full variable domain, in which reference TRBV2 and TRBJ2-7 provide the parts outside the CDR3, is EPEVTQTPSHQVTQMGQEVILRCVPISNHLYFYWYRQILGQKVEFLVSFYNNEISEKSEIFDDQFSVERPDGSNFTLKIRSTKLEDSAMYFCASSDLGEQYFGPGTRLTVT.

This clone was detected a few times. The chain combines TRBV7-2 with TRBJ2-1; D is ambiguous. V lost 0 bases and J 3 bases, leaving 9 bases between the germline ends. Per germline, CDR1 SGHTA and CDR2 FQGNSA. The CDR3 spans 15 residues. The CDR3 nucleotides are TGTGCCAGCAGCTTAGCGGGCCCGTACTACAATGAGCAGTTCTTC. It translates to CASSLAGPYYNEQFF.

The CDR3, as DNA: TGTGCCAGCAGTGATGTAGATGAGCAGTTCTTC. It translates to CASSDVDEQFF. V and J are TRBV2 and TRBJ2-1; no definite D call. Germline lookup yields CDR1 SNHLY and CDR2 FYNNEI. CDR3 size: 11 residues. The V end was cut by 3 bases, the J end by 8 bases, with 5 bases between.